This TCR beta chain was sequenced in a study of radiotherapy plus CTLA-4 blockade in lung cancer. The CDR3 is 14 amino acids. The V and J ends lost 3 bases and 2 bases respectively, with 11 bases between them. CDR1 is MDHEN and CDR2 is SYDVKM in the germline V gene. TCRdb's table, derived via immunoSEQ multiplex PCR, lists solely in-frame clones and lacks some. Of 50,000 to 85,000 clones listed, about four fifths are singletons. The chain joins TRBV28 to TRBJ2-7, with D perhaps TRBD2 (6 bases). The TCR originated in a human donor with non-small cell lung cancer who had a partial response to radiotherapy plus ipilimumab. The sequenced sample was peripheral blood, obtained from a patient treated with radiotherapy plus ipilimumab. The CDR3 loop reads CASSLSSGAYEQYF. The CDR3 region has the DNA TGTGCCAGCAGTTTGAGTAGCGGCGCCTACGAGCAGTACTTC.